These 9 T cell receptor beta chains were all obtained from the same sample, sequenced in a study of CD8+CD57+ T cells in acquired aplastic anemia. TCR beta VDJ and CDR3 were profiled, and genomic DNA was the template. TCRdb processed the reads anew with MiXCR; each CDR3 protein has one entry. This table holds approximately 170,000 distinct CDR3 sequences, approximately 49% found once. Sequenced input: sorted CD4+, CD8+, or CD8+CD57+ T cells (not recorded which) from PBMCs. These receptors originate from a human donor in good health, serving as a control.

At least ten counts were recorded for this clonotype. The J gene is TRBJ1-4, the V gene TRBV15, with 12 bases identical to TRBD1. V dropped 5 bases and J dropped 3; count of bases not matched to a gene: 16. Germline CDR1 reads LNHNV; CDR2 reads YYDKDF (reference sequence). CDR3 size: 20 residues. The CDR3 loop is CATSGQSGTGGPRSNEKLFF. The DNA for the CDR3 is TGTGCCACCAGCGGCCAATCCGGGACAGGGGGCCCACGATCTAATGAAAAACTGTTTTTT. Full variable domain (rest looked up from reference TRBV15 and TRBJ1-4): DAMVIQNPRYQVTQFGKPVTLSCSQTLNHNVMYWYQQKSSQAPKLLFHYYDKDFNNEADTPDNFQSRRPNTSFCFLDIRSPGLGDTAMYLCATSGQSGTGGPRSNEKLFFGSGTQLSVL.

This clonotype was found many times. This chain joins TRBV7-2 and TRBJ2-3; no reliable D call. The CDR3 is made up of 12 amino acids. Between the trimmed V and J ends, which lost 6 bases and 2 bases, there was a span of 6 bases. The V gene's germline CDR1 is SGHTA and CDR2 FQGNSA. CDR3 amino acids: CASRGSTDTQYF. The CDR3, as DNA: TGTGCCAGCAGAGGATCCACAGATACGCAGTATTTT.

The chain recombines TRBV19 with TRBJ2-7; possible D gene TRBD2, 5 bases. The length of the CDR3 is 13 residues. From germline, CDR1 is LNHDA and CDR2 SQIVND (reference sequence). The germline V and J ends were trimmed by 8 bases and 2 bases, with 13 bases remaining between them. The DNA of the CDR3 is TGTGCCAGTCACACCTCGGGGACCTACGAGCAGTACTTC. As protein: CASHTSGTYEQYF.

CDR3 loop: CAWSVGDLGGYTF. CDR3 DNA: TGTGCCTGGAGTGTTGGGGATTTGGGTGGCTACACCTTC. This chain uses TRBV30 with TRBJ1-2; D remains unclear. This CDR3 has 13 amino acids. Trimming pared 0 bases from V and 7 bases from J, leaving 12 bases between. Germline-derived CDR1 and CDR2 are GTSNPN and SVGIG (reference sequence).

The chain has TRBV12-3 or TRBV12-4 and TRBJ2-1; TRBD1 matches at 7 bases. The CDR3 is made up of 18 amino acids. Trimming at V came to 6 bases and at J to 3 bases, leaving 17 bases not matched to a gene. The CDR3, as DNA: TGTGCCAGCAGCCCGCCTAATCGACAGGGACCCAACTACAATGAGCAGTTCTTC. Protein product: CASSPPNRQGPNYNEQFF.

Note on this clonotype: The final CDR3 position lacks the conserved phenylalanine or tryptophan, pointing to a likely read error. The DNA is left out, because the CDR3 cannot be placed on it with certainty; the CDR3 is given as TCRdb lists it. The rearrangement uses TRBV9 and TRBJ1-4; the table assigns TRBD1, which was not confirmed against the DNA. The CDR3 comprises 14 residues, both ends counted. CDR1 is SGDLS, CDR2 YYNGEE, per germline. This CDR3 is CASSPGLTNEKPFL.

Many counts were recorded for this clonotype. The chain employs TRBV24-1 and TRBJ1-1; tentative D call: TRBD1 (5 bases). This CDR3 region has 13 residues. Trimming took off 5 bases at V and 4 bases at J, with 10 bases between the two ends. CDR1 KGHDR and CDR2 SFDVKD come from the germline V gene. The CDR3 DNA reads as TGTGCCACCAGTGCCCAGGGAGGCACTGAAGCTTTCTTT. This sequence encodes CATSAQGGTEAFF.

This clonotype was detected ten times or more. V gene TRBV5-1 combines with J gene TRBJ2-5; D gene uncertain. With 2 bases removed from V and 1 base from J, the gap between germline ends came to 18 bases. Germline assignment: CDR1 SGHRS and CDR2 YFSETQ. This CDR3 contains 17 residues. The CDR3 spells CASSLGRKPNRQETQYF. In DNA, the CDR3 is TGCGCCAGCAGCTTAGGTCGAAAACCAAACCGCCAAGAGACCCAGTACTTC. Full variable domain (outside the CDR3, taken from reference TRBV5-1 and TRBJ2-5): KAGVTQTPRYLIKTRGQQVTLSCSPISGHRSVSWYQQTPGQGLQFLFEYFSETQRNKGNFPGRFSGRQFSNSRSEMNVSTLELGDSALYLCASSLGRKPNRQETQYFGPGTRLLVL.

This clonotype has ten or more counts. The chain couples TRBV6-5 to TRBJ2-7, with D perhaps matching TRBD1 or TRBD2 (5 bases each). Per the germline V gene, CDR1 is MNHEY and CDR2 is SVGAGI. Trimming left V 4 bases short and J 7 bases short, with 17 bases between. The CDR3 covers 14 residues. The CDR3 is CASSSGTGRREQYF. CDR3 nucleotides: TGTGCCAGCAGTTCCGGGACGGGGCGGAGGGAGCAGTACTTC.